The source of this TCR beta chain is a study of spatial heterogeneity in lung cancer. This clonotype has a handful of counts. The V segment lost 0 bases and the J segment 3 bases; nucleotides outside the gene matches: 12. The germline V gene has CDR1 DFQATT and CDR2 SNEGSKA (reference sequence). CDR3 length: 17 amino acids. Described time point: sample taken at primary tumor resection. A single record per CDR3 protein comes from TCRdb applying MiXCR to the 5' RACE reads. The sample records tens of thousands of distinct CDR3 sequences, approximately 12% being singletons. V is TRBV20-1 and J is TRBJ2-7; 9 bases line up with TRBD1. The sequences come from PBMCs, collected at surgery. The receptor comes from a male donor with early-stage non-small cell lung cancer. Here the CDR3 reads CSARDRAGTGKSYEQYF. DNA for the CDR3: TGCAGTGCTAGAGATCGAGCCGGGACAGGGAAAAGCTACGAGCAGTACTTC.